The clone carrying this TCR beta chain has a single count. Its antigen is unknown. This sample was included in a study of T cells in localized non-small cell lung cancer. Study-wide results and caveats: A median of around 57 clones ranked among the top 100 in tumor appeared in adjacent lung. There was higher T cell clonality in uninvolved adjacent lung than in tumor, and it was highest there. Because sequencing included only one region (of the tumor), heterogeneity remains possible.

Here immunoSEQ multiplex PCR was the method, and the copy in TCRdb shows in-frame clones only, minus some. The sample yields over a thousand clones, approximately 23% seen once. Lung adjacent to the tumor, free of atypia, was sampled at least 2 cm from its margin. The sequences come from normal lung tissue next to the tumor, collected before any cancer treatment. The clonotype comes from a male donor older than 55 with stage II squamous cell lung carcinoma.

The CDR3 is CASSLSTGKANQPQHF. In DNA, the CDR3 is TGTGCCAGCAGTTTATCGACAGGGAAGGCCAATCAGCCCCAGCATTTT. The chain recombines TRBV28 with TRBJ1-5; 7 positions agree with TRBD1. From germline, CDR1 is MDHEN and CDR2 SYDVKM. There are 16 residues in the CDR3. V lost 1 base, J lost 3 bases, and 6 bases stayed unmatched. The full variable domain, rest sourced from reference TRBV28 and TRBJ1-5, is DVKVTQSSRYLVKRTGEKVFLECVQDMDHENMFWYRQDPGLGLRLIYFSYDVKMKEKGDIPEGYSVSREKKERFSLILESASTNQTSMYLCASSLSTGKANQPQHFGDGTRLSIL.